The clone carrying this T cell receptor beta chain was seen a handful of times. The data are from a study of blood T cell repertoires in COVID-19. About the research overall: The United States, Italy and Spain provided the acute and convalescent COVID-19 samples. T cells, B-cell-depleted T cells, or PBMCs provided the cDNA or gDNA that served as material.

This table comes from immunoSEQ multiplex PCR, and its TCRdb copy is limited to in-frame clones, with some not included. The profile shows under 250,000 clones, around 86% of them singletons. CDR3 size: 13 residues. Germline CDR1 reads LNHDA; CDR2 reads SQIVND (reference sequence). With 8 bases removed from V and 0 bases from J, the gap between germline ends came to 11 bases. The J gene is TRBJ2-7, the V gene TRBV19; perhaps TRBD1 as D (6 bases). This receptor was taken from a man in his 60s who had recovered from COVID-19. Sequenced: peripheral blood. Here the CDR3 DNA reads TGTGCCAGTGCAAGACAGGCCTCCTACGAGCAGTACTTC. Amino acid sequence: CASARQASYEQYF.